What follows is one TCR beta chain and its context. Germline CDR1 and CDR2: KGHSH and LQKENI. The CDR3 consists of 15 residues. Unmatched junction bases numbered 5, after V lost 3 bases and J lost 4 bases. This entry comes from a study of blood T cell repertoires in COVID-19. Looking at the study overall: The United States, Italy and Spain provided the acute and convalescent COVID-19 samples.

The data were produced by immunoSEQ multiplex PCR, yet TCRdb's version contains in-frame clones alone and is incomplete. The repertoire consists of 140,000 or so clones, with 70% to 85% occurring once and the leading ten covering about 10%. V is TRBV18 and J is TRBJ1-5, with 8 bases lining up with TRBD1. The sequence came from a man over 45 who had recovered from COVID-19. Sequences were obtained from PBMCs or T cells enriched from blood (not recorded which). The CDR3 spells CASSPTGGTNQPQHF. For the CDR3, the DNA is TGTGCCAGCTCACCTACAGGGGGAACGAATCAGCCCCAGCATTTT. The full variable domain, its missing parts supplied by reference TRBV18 and TRBJ1-5, is NAGVMQNPRHLVRRRGQEARLRCSPMKGHSHVYWYRQLPEEGLKFMVYLQKENIIDESGMPKERFSAEFPKEGPSILRIQQVVRGDSAAYFCASSPTGGTNQPQHFGDGTRLSIL.